What follows describes a single TCR beta chain. The data belong to a study of blood T cell repertoires in COVID-19. Turning to the study itself: Sources were T cells, B-cell-depleted T cells, or PBMCs; the material itself was cDNA or gDNA.

Unmatched junction bases numbered 8, after V lost 3 bases and J lost 7 bases. The CDR3 runs to 16 residues. CDR1 and CDR2 from the germline V gene are SGHTA and FQGNSA. In the original workflow: Reference gene primer amplification gave estimated nucleated cell counts. Generated by immunoSEQ multiplex PCR, the TCRdb table keeps only in-frame clones and is missing some. From that table come the V and J calls and clone size; the DNA was used to work out D and trimming. Here the sample spans some 170,000 clones, 93% being singletons. Input material: peripheral blood. This TCR was recovered from a woman between 55 and 75 years old with COVID-19, enrolled during active disease. The chain couples TRBV7-2 to TRBJ2-1; 11 nucleotides match TRBD2. CDR3 DNA sequence: TGTGCCAGCAGCTTCGTAGCGGGGGGGCCAAGGAATGAGCAGTTCTTC. This gives the protein CASSFVAGGPRNEQFF.